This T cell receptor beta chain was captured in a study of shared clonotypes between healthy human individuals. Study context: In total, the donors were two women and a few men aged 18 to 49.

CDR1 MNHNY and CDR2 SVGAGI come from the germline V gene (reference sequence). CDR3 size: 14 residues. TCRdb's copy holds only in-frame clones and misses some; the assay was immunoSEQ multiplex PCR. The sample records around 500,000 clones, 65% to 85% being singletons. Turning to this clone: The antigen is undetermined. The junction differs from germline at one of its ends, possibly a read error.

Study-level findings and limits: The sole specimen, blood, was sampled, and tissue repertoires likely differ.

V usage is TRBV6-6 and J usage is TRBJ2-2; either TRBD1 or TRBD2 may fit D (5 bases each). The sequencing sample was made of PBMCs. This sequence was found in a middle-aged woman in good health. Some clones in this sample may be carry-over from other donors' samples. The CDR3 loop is CASRSGTYTWELFF. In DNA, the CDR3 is TGTGCCAGCAGGTCAGGGACGTACACCTGGGAGCTGTTTTTT.